A single sample is the source of the 12 T cell receptor beta chains below, sequenced in a study of blood T cell repertoires in COVID-19. TCRdb's copy holds only in-frame clones and misses some; the assay was immunoSEQ multiplex PCR. This sample has around 200,000 clones, with approximately 90% found just once. The sample was PBMCs or T cells enriched from blood (not recorded which). All receptors derive from a woman in her thirties who had recovered from COVID-19.

The CDR3: CATSTPAVYQETQYF. The DNA for the CDR3 is TGTGCCACCAGCACCCCCGCGGTGTACCAAGAGACCCAGTACTTC. The V gene is TRBV15, the J gene TRBJ2-5; the D is unclear. The CDR3 spans 15 residues. Germline loops: CDR1 LNHNV, CDR2 YYDKDF (reference sequence). V lost 4 bases and J lost 0, with 12 bases in between.

This chain joins TRBV5-4 and TRBJ1-4; 11 positions match TRBD1. Unmatched junction bases numbered 7, after V lost 4 bases and J lost 2 bases. The germline gives CDR1 SGHNT, CDR2 YYREEE (reference sequence). This CDR3 is 17 amino acids long. The CDR3 is CASSLGTGGGTNEKLFF. The DNA of the CDR3 is TGTGCCAGCAGCCTCGGGACAGGGGGAGGGACTAATGAAAAACTGTTTTTT.

The gene calls are TRBV10-3 and TRBJ1-4; TRBD1 is a possible D gene (5 bases). The CDR3 runs 15 residues. Per the germline V gene, CDR1 is ENHRY and CDR2 is SYGVKD. V gave up 2 bases and J gave up 1 base, with 8 bases separating them. CDR3 bases: TGTGCCATCAGTGAGAGGAGGGGAACTAATGAAAAACTGTTTTTT. Amino acid sequence: CAISERRGTNEKLFF.

The CDR3 here is CASDIAQGASYNSPLHF. Written as DNA, the CDR3 is TGTGCCAGCGATATAGCACAGGGGGCATCCTATAATTCACCCCTCCACTTT. This sequence joins TRBV7-2 and TRBJ1-6; 9 bases agree with TRBD1. The V and J ends lost 8 bases and 1 base, in that order; junction bases with no gene match: 9. The CDR3 totals 17 residues. The germline V gene encodes CDR1 SGHTA and CDR2 FQGNSA.

V and J are TRBV6-2 or TRBV6-3 and TRBJ2-3; 8 bases align to TRBD1. V trimming: 5 bases; J trimming: 7 bases; junction bases outside the gene matches: 14. This CDR3 is built from 16 residues. Germline CDR1 is MNHEY and CDR2 is SVGEGT. The DNA for the CDR3 is TGTGCCAGCAGTAACCTCCGGACAGGGAAAGGAAATACGCAGTATTTT. It codes for CASSNLRTGKGNTQYF.

CDR3 DNA sequence: TGTGCCAGCAGCCCCACCGGACAGGTCTATGGCTACACCTTC. This sequence encodes CASSPTGQVYGYTF. The chain uses TRBV7-3 and TRBJ1-2, with 7 bases aligning to TRBD1. Losses at the gene ends were 5 bases for V and 4 bases for J; bases not matched to a gene: 7. Germline CDR1 and CDR2: SGHTA and FQGTGA. The CDR3 length is 14 residues.

This clone has only one observation. The chain combines TRBV7-2 with TRBJ1-2; D not certain. CDR1 and CDR2 from the germline V gene are SGHTA and FQGNSA. The CDR3 contains 18 residues. V lost 3 bases and J lost 2, with 22 bases in between. CDR3 DNA: TGTGCCAGCAGCTTGTCTAGAGCGGTGGCAGCCCTGAACTATGGCTACACCTTC. Residues: CASSLSRAVAALNYGYTF. Using reference TRBV7-2 and TRBJ1-2 for the parts outside the CDR3, the full variable domain is GAGVSQSPSNKVTEKGKDVELRCDPISGHTALYWYRQSLGQGLEFLIYFQGNSAPDKSGLPSDRFSAERTGGSVSTLTIQRTQQEDSAVYLCASSLSRAVAALNYGYTFGSGTRLTVV.

The chain is built from TRBV25-1 and TRBJ2-7; D possibly corresponds to TRBD1 (5 bases). Germline CDR1 reads MGHDK; CDR2 reads SYGVNS. The CDR3 extends over 14 amino acids. V was clipped by 5 bases and J by 2 bases, with 13 bases between them. The DNA of the CDR3 is TGTGCCAGCAGTCCTACAGGTTCCGCCTACGAGCAGTACTTC. The encoded protein is CASSPTGSAYEQYF.

V is TRBV14 and J is TRBJ1-1; 8 bases align to TRBD1. CDR3 length equals 13 residues. Trimming took 5 bases from V and 9 from J; bases not matched to a gene: 8. CDR1 is SGHDN and CDR2 is FVKESK in the germline V gene. This CDR3 reads CASSLNRGDKAFF. CDR3 coding DNA: TGTGCCAGCAGCTTGAACAGGGGGGACAAAGCTTTCTTT.

The chain couples TRBV15 to TRBJ1-2, with D possibly TRBD1 on 6 matching bases. Trimming stripped 5 bases from V and 3 bases from J, with 22 bases between. Germline V CDR1 and CDR2: LNHNV, YYDKDF (reference sequence). This CDR3 spans 17 amino acids. The CDR3 here is CATSQGHEGDGYYGYTF. CDR3 nucleotides: TGTGCCACCAGCCAGGGACACGAGGGCGACGGGTACTATGGCTACACCTTC. Together with reference TRBV15 and TRBJ1-2, the CDR3 gives the full variable domain: DAMVIQNPRYQVTQFGKPVTLSCSQTLNHNVMYWYQQKSSQAPKLLFHYYDKDFNNEADTPDNFQSRRPNTSFCFLDIRSPGLGDTAMYLCATSQGHEGDGYYGYTFGSGTRLTVV.

The genes are TRBV4-3 and TRBJ1-4; D is uncertain. This CDR3 has 17 amino acids. The V end was cut by 1 base, the J end by 0 bases, with 12 bases between. CDR1 LGHNA and CDR2 YSLEER come from the germline V gene. In DNA form, the CDR3 reads TGCGCCAGCAGCCAAGTATTCCGCGTTGCAACTAATGAAAAACTGTTTTTT. Its translation is CASSQVFRVATNEKLFF.

The chain couples TRBV4-3 to TRBJ2-1, with TRBD1 matching 9 bases. The CDR3 covers 16 residues. Trimming at V came to 1 base and at J to 4 bases, leaving 5 bases not matched to a gene. Germline V lookup: CDR1 LGHNA, CDR2 YSLEER. The CDR3 DNA reads TGCGCCAGCAGCCAAGGACCGGGACAGGGTTACAATGAGCAGTTCTTC. Its translation: CASSQGPGQGYNEQFF.